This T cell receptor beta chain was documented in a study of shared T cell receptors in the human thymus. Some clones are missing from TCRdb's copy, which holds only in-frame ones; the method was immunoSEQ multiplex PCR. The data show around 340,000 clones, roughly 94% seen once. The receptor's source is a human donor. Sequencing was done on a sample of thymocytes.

The CDR3 DNA sequence: TGTGCCAGCAGCCAGGGACTAGCGGGAGTTCTCTACAATGAGCAGTTCTTC. This encodes CASSQGLAGVLYNEQFF. V and J are TRBV14 and TRBJ2-1; 14 nucleotides match TRBD2. V trimming: 3 bases; J trimming: 3 bases; junction bases outside the gene matches: 4. The CDR3 has 17 amino acids. The germline CDR1 and CDR2 sequences are SGHDN and FVKESK.